These T cell receptor beta chains were read from a single sample in a study of blood T cell repertoires in COVID-19. The assay was immunoSEQ multiplex PCR, and TCRdb's table has in-frame clones only and misses some. The sample lists about 320,000 clones, roughly 90% occurring once. Sequencing was done on a sample of peripheral blood. The receptors come from a man between 18 and 35 years old who had recovered from COVID-19. The CDR3 runs from the conserved cysteine through the conserved F or W. The order of the fields is clone size, D gene, V gene, J gene, CDR3 protein, CDR3 DNA. The D gene is left open where the match is weak. Expanded clones get a size class; other rows say once, few or many, or leave the size out.

NA,TRBD2,TRBV7-8,TRBJ2-5,CASSRGLDKETQYF,TGTGCCAGCAGCCGAGGACTAGATAAGGAGACCCAGTACTTC
NA,TRBD1,TRBV6-5,TRBJ1-2,CASSPLDRNYGYTF,TGTGCCAGCAGCCCCCTGGACAGGAACTATGGCTACACCTTC
NA,NA,TRBV6-6,TRBJ1-5,CASSSDTDYQPQHF,TGTGCCAGCAGTTCCGACACGGATTATCAGCCCCAGCATTTT
NA,TRBD1,TRBV7-8,TRBJ1-4,CASTPNRDRVSGTNEKLFF,TGTGCCAGCACCCCGAACCGGGACAGGGTATCTGGAACTAATGAAAAACTGTTTTTT
NA,NA,TRBV20-1,TRBJ2-7,CSASKESSYEQYF,TGCAGTGCTAGTAAGGAGAGTTCCTACGAGCAGTACTTC
NA,TRBD1,TRBV5-1,TRBJ1-2,CASSRDSFYGYTF,TGCGCCAGCAGCCGGGACAGCTTCTATGGCTACACCTTC
NA,NA,TRBV5-1,TRBJ1-2,CASSLDRVNYGYTF,TGCGCCAGCAGCTTGGACAGGGTTAACTATGGCTACACCTTC
NA,TRBD1,TRBV30,TRBJ1-1,CAWSGQGATEAFF,TGTGCCTGGAGCGGACAGGGAGCCACTGAAGCTTTCTTT
NA,NA,TRBV4-3,TRBJ2-7,CASSPNWGRSYEQYF,TGCGCCAGCAGCCCAAACTGGGGGCGCTCCTACGAGCAGTACTTC
once,NA,TRBV6-2/TRBV6-3,TRBJ2-3,CASSFQRYTDTQYF,TGTGCCAGCAGTTTCCAGCGGTACACAGATACGCAGTATTTT